A single sample gave rise to the 27 T cell receptor beta chains below, sequenced in a study of blood T cell repertoires in COVID-19. Produced via immunoSEQ multiplex PCR; TCRdb's table is partial and in-frame only. In the table there are 150,000 to 200,000 clones, roughly 80% of which are singletons. Input material: peripheral blood. These receptors all come from a human donor in a cohort sampled during active COVID-19.

The rearrangement links TRBV5-1 to TRBJ1-3; 8 bases are a match to TRBD1. V lost 7 bases to trimming and J lost 2 bases; unmatched junction nucleotides: 5. The length of the CDR3 is 14 residues. CDR1 is SGHRS, CDR2 YFSETQ, per germline. CDR3 DNA sequence: TGCGCCAGCGCCAGGGGGCTTCCTGGAAACACCATATATTTT. This encodes CASARGLPGNTIYF.

The chain employs TRBV6-5 and TRBJ2-1; 7 nucleotides match TRBD1. CDR3 length: 13 residues. The ends lost 5 bases at V and 5 bases at J; junction bases unmatched: 3. Germline assignment: CDR1 MNHEY and CDR2 SVGAGI. CDR3 DNA sequence: TGTGCCAGCAGTACGACAGGGAACAATGAGCAGTTCTTC. Protein: CASSTTGNNEQFF.

The chain couples TRBV3-1 (or the pseudogene TRBV3-2) to TRBJ1-2, with 11 bases lining up with TRBD1. V was clipped by 4 bases and J by 0 bases; unmatched bases: 10. Per germline, CDR1 LGHDT and CDR2 YNNKEL (reference sequence). The CDR3 has 18 amino acids. CDR3 sequence (DNA): TGTGCCAGCAGCCTCGGTGGGACAGGGGGTCGAGCTAACTATGGCTACACCTTC. This encodes CASSLGGTGGRANYGYTF.

This chain joins TRBV7-2 and TRBJ1-1; 8 nucleotides agree with TRBD1. J gave up 6 bases and V 6 bases, and 12 bases lay outside the gene matches. The length of the CDR3 is 15 residues. Germline CDR1 is SGHTA and CDR2 is FQGNSA. This chain's CDR3 is CASRERQGLSPEAFF. As DNA, the CDR3 is TGTGCCAGCAGGGAACGACAGGGGTTGAGCCCTGAAGCTTTCTTT.

Only one count was recorded for this clone. The chain combines TRBV5-4 with TRBJ2-6; 9 bases are a match to TRBD1. The junction had 5 bases not matched to a gene; V was cut back by 1 base and J by 0 bases. CDR3 length: 18 residues. CDR1 SGHNT and CDR2 YYREEE come from the germline V gene (reference sequence). The CDR3 coding sequence is TGTGCCAGCAGCTTGTCCGGGACAGGGAGCTCTGGGGCCAACGTCCTGACTTTC. Protein product: CASSLSGTGSSGANVLTF.

A single count supports this clone. The gene calls are TRBV10-3 and TRBJ1-3; perhaps TRBD1 as D (5 bases). CDR1 and CDR2 (germline): ENHRY, SYGVKD. V gave up 5 bases and J gave up 0 bases, with 14 bases separating them. The CDR3 totals 16 residues. The CDR3, as DNA: TGTGCCATCAGTACGCAGGGCTATAGCTCTGGAAACACCATATATTTT. Its translation: CAISTQGYSSGNTIYF.

The gene calls are TRBV19 and TRBJ1-2; 10 bases are shared with TRBD1. CDR3 length: 15 residues. With V trimmed by 3 bases and J by 4 bases, 5 bases remained unmatched. The germline CDR1 and CDR2 sequences are LNHDA and SQIVND (reference sequence). CDR3 residues: CASSMGQGQIYGYTF. The DNA of the CDR3 is TGTGCCAGTAGTATGGGACAGGGGCAGATCTATGGCTACACCTTC.

The chain joins TRBV15 to TRBJ2-5, with 7 bases that match TRBD2. V lost 0 bases and J lost 5; bases outside the gene matches: 3. The germline V gene has CDR1 LNHNV and CDR2 YYDKDF (reference sequence). The CDR3 runs to 14 residues. This CDR3 is CATSRDLGGETQYF. Written as DNA, the CDR3 is TGTGCCACCAGCAGAGATTTGGGAGGGGAGACCCAGTACTTC.

This chain links TRBV6-5 with TRBJ2-1; 8 nucleotides match TRBD2. The CDR3 has 16 amino acids. The V segment lost 2 bases and the J segment 7 bases; nucleotides outside the gene matches: 10. The V gene's germline CDR1 is MNHEY and CDR2 SVGAGI. CDR3 bases: TGTGCCAGCAGTTACCTTACGGGGGGGCCGGGAAATGAGCAGTTCTTC. Residues: CASSYLTGGPGNEQFF.

The V gene is TRBV30, the J gene TRBJ2-3, with 12 positions matching TRBD2. This CDR3 has 17 amino acids. V dropped 3 bases and J dropped 6; count of bases not matched to a gene: 13. Germline V gene sequence: CDR1 GTSNPN, CDR2 SVGIG (reference sequence). CDR3 DNA sequence: TGTGCCTGGAGCCAGACTAGCGGGGGCCTCGCAGTGGATACGCAGTATTTT. Translating it yields CAWSQTSGGLAVDTQYF.

The gene calls are TRBV7-9 and TRBJ1-1; D gene ambiguous. The V gene lost 7 bases and the J gene lost 4 bases, with 13 bases spanning the gap. The germline V gene encodes CDR1 SEHNR and CDR2 FQNEAQ (reference sequence). The CDR3 spans 13 residues. This CDR3 is CASTLGGLTEAFF. CDR3 DNA: TGTGCCAGCACCCTCGGAGGACTCACTGAAGCTTTCTTT.

V and J are TRBV18 and TRBJ2-1; D is ambiguous. There are 15 residues in the CDR3. V was shortened by 0 bases and J by 5 bases, with 11 bases between the two germline ends. Germline values: CDR1 KGHSH, CDR2 LQKENI. The CDR3 nucleotides read TGTGCCAGCTCACCACCAGAGGAACATAACAATGAGCAGTTCTTC. It specifies CASSPPEEHNNEQFF. Full variable domain (outside the CDR3, taken from reference TRBV18 and TRBJ2-1): NAGVMQNPRHLVRRRGQEARLRCSPMKGHSHVYWYRQLPEEGLKFMVYLQKENIIDESGMPKERFSAEFPKEGPSILRIQQVVRGDSAAYFCASSPPEEHNNEQFFGPGTRLTVL.

The chain recombines TRBV7-9 with TRBJ2-1, with TRBD2 identical over 13 bases. The V gene's germline CDR1 is SEHNR and CDR2 FQNEAQ (reference sequence). The ends lost 10 bases at V and 4 bases at J; junction bases unmatched: 4. This CDR3 has 14 amino acids. CDR3 in amino acids: CATILAGGYNEQFF. The CDR3 DNA sequence: TGTGCCACCATACTAGCGGGGGGGTACAATGAGCAGTTCTTC.

The V call is TRBV2, the J call TRBJ2-7; D unclear. Germline V gene data show CDR1 as SNHLY and CDR2 as FYNNEI. The CDR3 covers 14 residues. Trimming took off 5 bases at V and 6 bases at J, with 17 bases between the two ends. Here the CDR3 DNA reads TGTGCCAGCAGTTCCCGAGACTCCCGCCCCGAGCAGTACTTC. Its protein product is CASSSRDSRPEQYF.

The chain employs TRBV29-1 and TRBJ1-2, with D maybe TRBD1 (6 bases). The V gene lost 3 bases and the J gene lost 4 bases, with 15 bases spanning the gap. Germline V CDR1 and CDR2: SQVTM, ANQGSEA. The CDR3 is 14 residues long. CDR3 region: CSVDGIRGVYGYTF. For the CDR3, the DNA is TGCAGCGTTGATGGGATCAGGGGTGTCTATGGCTACACCTTC.

The V gene is TRBV27, the J gene TRBJ2-3; D ambiguous. V dropped 2 bases and J dropped 4 bases, with 7 bases sitting between them. There are 13 residues in the CDR3. Germline V CDR1 and CDR2: MNHEY, SMNVEV (reference sequence). CDR3 region: CASSLVGADTQYF. CDR3 sequence (DNA): TGTGCCAGCAGTTTAGTGGGCGCAGATACGCAGTATTTT.

This chain joins TRBV3-1 (or the pseudogene TRBV3-2) and TRBJ1-3; D uncertain. Germline assignment: CDR1 LGHDT and CDR2 YNNKEL (reference sequence). V was clipped by 1 base and J by 0 bases, with 7 bases between them. The CDR3 totals 15 residues. The CDR3 DNA reads TGTGCCAGCAGCCAAGGGTCGAGCTCTGGAAACACCATATATTTT. It is translated as CASSQGSSSGNTIYF.

This chain links TRBV5-6 with TRBJ2-7; no clear D gene. The CDR3 is 14 amino acids. Germline lookup yields CDR1 SGHDT and CDR2 YYEEEE. V dropped 1 base and J dropped 2 bases, with 10 bases sitting between them. DNA of the CDR3: TGTGCCAGCAGCTTGTCGTACACTACCTACGAGCAGTACTTC. As protein: CASSLSYTTYEQYF.

The chain uses TRBV19 and TRBJ1-5, with D possibly being TRBD1 (6 bases). This CDR3 has 16 amino acids. CDR1 is LNHDA, CDR2 SQIVND, per germline (reference sequence). V was clipped by 5 bases and J by 6 bases, with 20 bases between them. Here the CDR3 DNA reads TGTGCCAGTAGTTCCTCCTCGAGGGGGATAGGTCAGCCCCAGCATTTT. Protein: CASSSSSRGIGQPQHF.

The rearrangement joins TRBV5-1 to TRBJ1-6, with 9 bases identical to TRBD1. Trimming removed 4 bases from V and 9 bases from J; junction bases left unmatched: 8. The length of the CDR3 is 15 residues. Germline V gene lookup returns CDR1 SGHRS and CDR2 YFSETQ. CDR3 protein: CASSSTGQGGSPLHF. CDR3 nucleotides: TGCGCCAGCAGCAGTACGGGACAGGGTGGTTCACCCCTCCACTTT.

The chain employs TRBV7-9 and TRBJ2-7, with TRBD1 matching over 8 bases. With 5 bases clipped from V and 3 bases from J, the junction kept 9 bases outside the gene matches. The CDR3 has 15 residues. Germline CDR1 reads SEHNR; CDR2 reads FQNEAQ (reference sequence). The CDR3 protein is CASSNPTGERYEQYF. The DNA for the CDR3 is TGTGCCAGCAGCAACCCGACAGGGGAGCGCTACGAGCAGTACTTC.

The rearrangement uses TRBV3-1 (or the pseudogene TRBV3-2) and TRBJ1-2; D not resolved. Germline assignment: CDR1 LGHDT and CDR2 YNNKEL (reference sequence). V was cut by 3 bases and J by 1 base, with 12 bases left in between. The CDR3 sequence is 15 residues long. CDR3 DNA sequence: TGTGCCAGCAGCCACCCTTCGGGAGGTAACTATGGCTACACCTTC. This codes for CASSHPSGGNYGYTF.

This sequence joins TRBV7-9 and TRBJ2-1, with 10 bases that match TRBD2. This CDR3 region has 18 residues. J gave up 4 bases and V 4 bases, and 13 bases lay outside the gene matches. The V gene's germline CDR1 is SEHNR and CDR2 FQNEAQ (reference sequence). CDR3 in amino acids: CASSSSSGAGGIYNEQFF. CDR3 coding DNA: TGTGCCAGCAGCTCATCCTCAGGAGCGGGGGGGATTTACAATGAGCAGTTCTTC.

The V call is TRBV7-9, the J call TRBJ2-2, with D possibly being TRBD1 (6 bases). There are 14 residues in the CDR3. V was cut by 7 bases and J by 1 base, with 10 bases left in between. CDR1 and CDR2 (germline): SEHNR, FQNEAQ (reference sequence). In DNA, the CDR3 is TGTGCCAGCACCCAGGGGAGGAACACCGGGGAGCTGTTTTTT. It specifies CASTQGRNTGELFF. Full variable domain (missing parts from reference TRBV7-9 and TRBJ2-2): DTGVSQNPRHKITKRGQNVTFRCDPISEHNRLYWYRQTLGQGPEFLTYFQNEAQLEKSRLLSDRFSAERPKGSFSTLEIQRTEQGDSAMYLCASTQGRNTGELFFGEGSRLTVL.

This clone was counted between two and nine times. V usage is TRBV9 and J usage is TRBJ1-1, with D possibly matching TRBD1 (6 bases). Deletions cut 3 bases from V and 0 bases from J, with 12 bases between. The CDR3 is 15 amino acids. Germline V CDR1 and CDR2: SGDLS, YYNGEE. CDR3: CASSGSDRLNTEAFF. The CDR3 DNA follows: TGTGCCAGCAGCGGATCGGACAGACTGAACACTGAAGCTTTCTTT.

The J gene is TRBJ2-7, the V gene TRBV5-6, with D possibly TRBD2 on 6 matching bases. Trimming pared 2 bases from V and 0 bases from J, leaving 9 bases between. Germline V lookup: CDR1 SGHDT, CDR2 YYEEEE. The CDR3 totals 14 residues. CDR3 sequence reads: CASSLGRFSYEQYF. The CDR3 DNA reads TGTGCCAGCAGCTTAGGGAGGTTCTCCTACGAGCAGTACTTC.

V usage is TRBV18 and J usage is TRBJ2-2, with TRBD1 identical over 7 bases. Germline CDR1 is KGHSH and CDR2 is LQKENI. The CDR3 covers 15 residues. The ends lost 3 bases at V and 3 bases at J; junction bases unmatched: 4. Here the CDR3 DNA reads TGTGCCAGCTCACCCCTAACAGGGGACACCGGGGAGCTGTTTTTT. Its translation: CASSPLTGDTGELFF.